The 27 T cell receptor beta chains below all came from one sample that was sequenced in a study of T cells expressing NK-cell markers. Each CDR3 protein gets one entry in TCRdb, which reprocessed the 5' RACE reads and gives no DNA. The listing contains 500,000 to 700,000 distinct CDR3 sequences. Sequenced: blood T cells: a sorted CD56 or NKG2C T cell subset, CD4+ or CD8+ T cells, or bulk PBMC T cells (not recorded which). Every receptor here comes from a man aged 18 to 29 in good health.

V is TRBV11-2 and J is TRBJ2-3; the TCRdb D gene call, TRBD2, has no DNA to confirm it. The germline gives CDR1 SGHAT, CDR2 FQNNGV. The CDR3 length is 16 residues. Here the CDR3 reads CASSLGPGLAGDTQYF.

The chain carries TRBV9 and TRBJ2-1. Germline values: CDR1 SGDLS, CDR2 YYNGEE. The CDR3 covers 13 residues. The CDR3 is CASSVGFINEQFF. The full variable domain, in which reference TRBV9 and TRBJ2-1 provide the parts outside the CDR3, is DSGVTQTPKHLITATGQRVTLRCSPRSGDLSVYWYQQSLDQGLQFLIQYYNGEERAKGNILERFSAQQFPDLHSELNLSSLELGDSALYFCASSVGFINEQFFGPGTRLTVL.

The CDR3 protein is CASSYQPLAGDTQYF. This chain connects TRBV6-2 or TRBV6-3 to TRBJ2-3; TCRdb's D gene call, TRBD2, goes unchecked for lack of DNA. Germline CDR1 and CDR2: MNHEY and SVGEGT. This CDR3 region has 15 residues.

The V and J genes are TRBV12-3 or TRBV12-4 and TRBJ1-1. The CDR3 is 12 amino acids. CDR3 in amino acids: CASSPRGVEAFF.

CDR3 loop: CASSLALRQGMGETQYF. The V and J genes are TRBV7-9 and TRBJ2-5; without DNA, the TCRdb call of TRBD1 cannot be checked. The germline V gene has CDR1 SEHNR and CDR2 FQNEAQ (reference sequence). There are 17 residues in the CDR3.

The chain links TRBV4-3 to TRBJ1-4; absent DNA, TCRdb's TRBD1 call cannot be checked. The CDR3 has 15 residues. From germline, CDR1 is LGHNA and CDR2 YSLEER. The CDR3 region is CASSRSGGVGEKLFF.

The chain joins TRBV6-1 to TRBJ2-1; TCRdb indicates TRBD2, and absent DNA this call remains unverified. Germline V lookup: CDR1 MNHNS, CDR2 SASEGT. The CDR3 spans 14 residues. This chain's CDR3 is CASMAAGIYNEQFF.

The chain recombines TRBV20-1 with TRBJ2-3; TCRdb proposes TRBD1, but this gene call is untestable without DNA. The CDR3 length is 14 residues. Germline lookup yields CDR1 DFQATT and CDR2 SNEGSKA (reference sequence). CDR3 in amino acids: CSARVRVAPDTQYF.

This rearrangement joins TRBV27 to TRBJ2-3; TCRdb calls TRBD1, which cannot be checked without DNA. Germline assignment: CDR1 MNHEY and CDR2 SMNVEV (reference sequence). The CDR3 is made up of 14 amino acids. The CDR3 here is CASGDRRAADTQYF.

The gene calls are TRBV19 and TRBJ2-1; TCRdb returns TRBD2, unconfirmable since there is no DNA. Germline assignment: CDR1 LNHDA and CDR2 SQIVND (reference sequence). The CDR3 totals 15 residues. The CDR3 loop is CASSIGLAPYNEQFF.

The V gene is TRBV3-1, the J gene TRBJ2-7; the TCRdb D gene call, TRBD2, has no DNA to confirm it. CDR1 is LGHDT and CDR2 is YNNKEL in the germline V gene (reference sequence). The CDR3 totals 15 residues. CDR3 protein: CASSQVGGREDEQYF.

The chain is built from TRBV12-3 or TRBV12-4 and TRBJ2-7; TCRdb calls TRBD1, which cannot be checked without DNA. This CDR3 spans 16 amino acids. CDR3 sequence: CASSFGVGQGVYEQYF.

V usage is TRBV9 and J usage is TRBJ1-5. The CDR3 has 13 amino acids. CDR1 and CDR2 (germline): SGDLS, YYNGEE. The CDR3 protein is CASSGGMNQPQHF. The variable domain in full, completed from reference TRBV9 and TRBJ1-5, reads DSGVTQTPKHLITATGQRVTLRCSPRSGDLSVYWYQQSLDQGLQFLIQYYNGEERAKGNILERFSAQQFPDLHSELNLSSLELGDSALYFCASSGGMNQPQHFGDGTRLSIL.

This rearrangement joins TRBV27 to TRBJ2-7; TCRdb reports TRBD1, a call that lacks DNA to check it against. The CDR3 runs 15 residues. The germline gives CDR1 MNHEY, CDR2 SMNVEV (reference sequence). The CDR3: CASSSESPPGREQYF.

V gene TRBV5-1 combines with J gene TRBJ2-1; the TCRdb D gene call, TRBD2, has no DNA to confirm it. CDR3 size: 11 residues. Germline lookup yields CDR1 SGHRS and CDR2 YFSETQ. The CDR3 loop is CASSLGLEVFF. The entire variable domain, with the rest obtained from reference TRBV5-1 and TRBJ2-1, is as follows: KAGVTQTPRYLIKTRGQQVTLSCSPISGHRSVSWYQQTPGQGLQFLFEYFSETQRNKGNFPGRFSGRQFSNSRSEMNVSTLELGDSALYLCASSLGLEVFFGPGTRLTVL.

The rearrangement joins TRBV25-1 to TRBJ2-7. The CDR3 covers 11 residues. The V gene's germline CDR1 is MGHDK and CDR2 SYGVNS. CDR3 in amino acids: CASSGQYEQYF.

V is TRBV5-1 and J is TRBJ2-5; TCRdb picks TRBD1, but there is no DNA to check that call. The CDR3 contains 16 residues. Germline CDR1 SGHRS, CDR2 YFSETQ. The CDR3 loop is CASSWASGTQGETQYF.

The V gene is TRBV20-1, the J gene TRBJ2-1. This CDR3 is built from 17 residues. Germline V gene lookup returns CDR1 DFQATT and CDR2 SNEGSKA (reference sequence). CDR3 sequence reads: CSARDWGTGATYNEQFF.

This chain connects TRBV27 to TRBJ2-3; TCRdb reports TRBD1, a call that lacks DNA to check it against. The CDR3 contains 15 residues. Germline V lookup: CDR1 MNHEY, CDR2 SMNVEV (reference sequence). CDR3 loop: CASSFYLQGADTQYF.

V gene TRBV20-1 combines with J gene TRBJ2-3; TCRdb picks TRBD1, but there is no DNA to check that call. The CDR3 covers 16 residues. Germline CDR1 is DFQATT and CDR2 is SNEGSKA (reference sequence). CDR3 loop: CSASIPGTGSLDTQYF.

This chain's CDR3 is CASSPSTAEQYF. The chain couples TRBV7-3 to TRBJ2-7. Germline V gene lookup returns CDR1 SGHTA and CDR2 FQGTGA. This CDR3 spans 12 amino acids.

The chain employs TRBV12-3 or TRBV12-4 and TRBJ1-6; TCRdb's D call of TRBD1 is untestable without DNA. This CDR3 region has 17 residues. The CDR3 sequence: CASSQDRPGVVNSPLHF.

The CDR3 spells CSVEGLGRAPYEQYF. The chain carries TRBV29-1 and TRBJ2-7; the TCRdb D gene call, TRBD2, has no DNA to confirm it. Germline assignment: CDR1 SQVTM and CDR2 ANQGSEA. CDR3 size: 15 residues.

J is TRBJ2-1 and V is TRBV29-1; with no DNA, the TCRdb D assignment of TRBD1 cannot be verified. Germline CDR1 SQVTM, CDR2 ANQGSEA. This CDR3 comprises 13 residues. CDR3 residues: CSVDRGRSYEQFF.

The chain couples TRBV6-5 to TRBJ2-5; TCRdb's D call, TRBD2, is unchecked because there is no DNA. Germline V gene data show CDR1 as MNHEY and CDR2 as SVGAGI. The CDR3 runs 14 residues. The CDR3 loop reads CASSYPGLAGAQYF.

J is TRBJ1-5 and V is TRBV12-3 or TRBV12-4; the D call of TRBD1 rests on TCRdb alone, since no DNA is present to check it. This CDR3 is 16 amino acids long. CDR3 loop: CASRTGEEYSNQPQHF.

This chain connects TRBV10-2 to TRBJ1-5; the D gene TCRdb calls, TRBD1, cannot be checked with no DNA. Looked up from germline, CDR1 is WSHSY and CDR2 is SAAADI. The CDR3 extends over 16 amino acids. The CDR3 here is CASSRTGGRVNQPQHF.